This record concerns one T cell receptor beta chain sequence. Its target is not known. The Oncomine TCR Beta short-read assay sequenced DNA from cultured CD4+ T cells. TCRdb re-called the PCR reads through MiXCR, storing one row per CDR3 protein. The table lists about 20,000 distinct CDR3 sequences, roughly 50% of them singletons. Described treatment: roughly 11-day PBMC culture with coronavirus spike peptide pools or control peptides (ViraFEST assay). March to December 2020 was the span of positive PCR dates, which predated US Alpha, Beta and Delta variants. Germline V gene data show CDR1 as SGHTA and CDR2 as FQGTGA. The CDR3 extends over 18 amino acids. The J segment lost 0 bases and the V segment lost 6 bases, leaving 13 bases of the junction unmatched. These data come from a study of vaccination and CD4 T cells after COVID-19. Study in general: Six males and four females, two Hispanic, made up the convalescents. Overlapping spike peptides from SARS-CoV-2, HCoV-NL63, HCoV-OC43 and HCoV-229E served to stimulate the cells. The control cultures got either a CEFX pool, an HIV-1 Nef pool, or no peptide at all.

This TCR derives from a human donor who had recovered from COVID-19. This chain connects TRBV7-3 to TRBJ2-1; 8 bases line up with TRBD1. Sequences were derived from CD4+ T cells from blood, cultured in vitro, sampled after SARS-CoV-2 vaccination. The DNA for the CDR3 is TGTGCCAGCAGTCCGATCCAACAGGGGGGAAGCTCCTACAATGAGCAGTTCTTC. Its protein product is CASSPIQQGGSSYNEQFF.